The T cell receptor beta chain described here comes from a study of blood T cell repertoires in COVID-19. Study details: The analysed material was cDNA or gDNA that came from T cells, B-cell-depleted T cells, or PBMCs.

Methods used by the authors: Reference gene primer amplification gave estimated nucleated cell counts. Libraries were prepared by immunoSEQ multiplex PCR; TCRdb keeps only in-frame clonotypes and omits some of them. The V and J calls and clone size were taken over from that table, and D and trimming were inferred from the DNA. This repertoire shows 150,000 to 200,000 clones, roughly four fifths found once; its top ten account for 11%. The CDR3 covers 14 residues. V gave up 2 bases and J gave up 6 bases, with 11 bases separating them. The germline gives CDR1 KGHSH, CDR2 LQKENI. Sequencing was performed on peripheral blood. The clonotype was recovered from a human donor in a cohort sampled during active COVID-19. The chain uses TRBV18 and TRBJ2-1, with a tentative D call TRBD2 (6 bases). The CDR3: CASSPDGTRNEQFF. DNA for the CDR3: TGTGCCAGCTCACCAGATGGGACTCGCAATGAGCAGTTCTTC.